These 10 T cell receptor beta chains came from one sample sequenced in a study of T cell changes during pregnancy in multiple sclerosis. The assay was immunoSEQ multiplex PCR, and TCRdb's table has in-frame clones only and misses some. The repertoire has 60,000 or so clones, over 85% of them found once; the top ten carry less than 0.45%. Material: CD4+ T cells from peripheral blood mononuclear cells, obtained before pregnancy. These receptors all come from a female donor with multiple sclerosis, enrolled in a pregnancy study.

The rearrangement joins TRBV5-4 to TRBJ2-2; the match to TRBD1 covers 8 bases. Germline assignment: CDR1 SGHNT and CDR2 YYREEE (reference sequence). V gave up 0 bases and J gave up 0 bases; unmatched junction bases: 10. The CDR3 runs to 19 residues. DNA of the CDR3: TGTGCCAGCAGCTTGGCAGGGGGCGTCTCTACCTCGAACACCGGGGAGCTGTTTTTT. Protein product: CASSLAGGVSTSNTGELFF.

CDR3 amino acids: CASRSAGSTDTQYF. As DNA, the CDR3 is TGTGCCAGCCGCTCGGCGGGGAGCACAGATACGCAGTATTTT. The chain employs TRBV19 and TRBJ2-3; TRBD2 might be the D (6 bases). Germline CDR1 and CDR2: LNHDA and SQIVND (reference sequence). There are 14 residues in the CDR3. Trimming stripped 9 bases from V and 0 bases from J, with 13 bases between.

This chain links TRBV19 with TRBJ1-5; 12 bases line up with TRBD1. V shed 4 bases, J shed 6 bases, and the junction held 7 bases outside the gene matches. Germline CDR1 reads LNHDA; CDR2 reads SQIVND (reference sequence). The CDR3 has 16 amino acids. CDR3 DNA: TGTGCCAGTAGTAATCAAGGGACAGGGGGCACTCAGCCCCAGCATTTT. Protein product: CASSNQGTGGTQPQHF.

The chain combines TRBV6-6 with TRBJ2-1; 14 nucleotides line up with TRBD2. CDR1 and CDR2 (germline): MNHNY, SVGAGI (reference sequence). The trim removed 5 bases at V and 6 bases at J, leaving 6 bases unmatched. The CDR3 loop spans 16 amino acids. Written as DNA, the CDR3 is TGTGCCAGCAGTGTCGCCGGGACTAGCGGGAGCAATGAGCAGTTCTTC. It codes for CASSVAGTSGSNEQFF.

This clone appeared a single time. The V gene is TRBV4-1, the J gene TRBJ2-3; 8 bases are a match to TRBD2. CDR3 length: 18 residues. With V trimmed by 1 base and J by 0 bases, 9 bases remained unmatched. Looked up from germline, CDR1 is MGHRA and CDR2 is YSYEKL. CDR3 in DNA: TGCGCCAGCAGCCAAGGGCTACTAAGCGGGAGTAGCACAGATACGCAGTATTTT. Its translation: CASSQGLLSGSSTDTQYF.

The V and J genes are TRBV2 and TRBJ2-2; tentative D call: TRBD1 (7 bases). The CDR3 consists of 15 residues. CDR1 and CDR2 from the germline V gene are SNHLY and FYNNEI. The V end was cut by 4 bases, the J end by 2 bases, with 11 bases between. DNA for the CDR3: TGTGCCAGCAGTGTGCAGGGGGGCAACACCGGGGAGCTGTTTTTT. Translating gives CASSVQGGNTGELFF.

In its sample, this clone was seen once. V usage is TRBV10-3 and J usage is TRBJ1-4; 9 bases agree with TRBD1. The CDR3 has 14 residues. Looked up from germline, CDR1 is ENHRY and CDR2 is SYGVKD. Trimming took 6 bases from V and 5 from J; bases not matched to a gene: 4. The CDR3 bases are TGTGCCATCAGGGGGACAGGGACGAATGAAAAACTGTTTTTT. Encoded protein: CAIRGTGTNEKLFF.

The count of this clone is one. The rearrangement uses TRBV7-6 and TRBJ1-1, with D unresolved. Between the trimmed V and J ends, which lost 1 base and 1 base, there was a span of 10 bases. The CDR3 totals 15 residues. Germline CDR1 is SGHVS and CDR2 is FNYEAQ. For the CDR3, the DNA is TGTGCCAGCAGCTTAGGGAGGAACAGGAACACTGAAGCTTTCTTT. It yields the protein CASSLGRNRNTEAFF.

The rearrangement joins TRBV5-1 to TRBJ2-1, with 7 nucleotides matching TRBD2. The CDR3 spans 18 residues. Trimming took 1 base from V and 0 from J; bases not matched to a gene: 10. The germline CDR1 and CDR2 sequences are SGHRS and YFSETQ. The CDR3 DNA reads as TGCGCCAGCAGCTTGACCTTGACTAGCCGGAGCTCCTACAATGAGCAGTTCTTC. This sequence encodes CASSLTLTSRSSYNEQFF. Complete variable domain (other parts from reference TRBV5-1 and TRBJ2-1): KAGVTQTPRYLIKTRGQQVTLSCSPISGHRSVSWYQQTPGQGLQFLFEYFSETQRNKGNFPGRFSGRQFSNSRSEMNVSTLELGDSALYLCASSLTLTSRSSYNEQFFGPGTRLTVL.

The V call is TRBV28, the J call TRBJ1-1; D unresolved. The V end was cut by 0 bases, the J end by 0 bases, with 8 bases between. The CDR3 has 15 residues. From germline, CDR1 is MDHEN and CDR2 SYDVKM. CDR3 sequence (DNA): TGTGCCAGCAGTTTATGGGCCGCAGTGAACACTGAAGCTTTCTTT. Its protein product is CASSLWAAVNTEAFF.